The source of this T cell receptor beta chain is a study of identical twins. TCRdb reprocessed the 5' RACE reads via MiXCR and lists one record per CDR3 protein. This sample has approximately 670,000 distinct CDR3 sequences; around 6% occur once, and the top ten carry 1.5% to 2%. Everyone who donated was a healthy Caucasian. In its sample, this clonotype was seen many times. Germline V gene sequence: CDR1 MGHDK, CDR2 SYGVNS. CDR3 size: 20 residues. V lost 1 base and J lost 3; bases outside the gene matches: 9. The specimen sequenced was naive T cells sorted from blood. The chain uses TRBV25-1 and TRBJ2-1; 16 bases align to TRBD2. The origin of this receptor is a man younger than 30 in good health. In nucleotides, the CDR3 is TGTGCCAGCAGTGAATCCGGGACTAGCGGGAGGGCAGAATTCTACAATGAGCAGTTCTTC. It is translated as CASSESGTSGRAEFYNEQFF.